This is a list of T cell receptor beta chains from one sample in a study of T-cell memory formation after mild COVID-19. TCRdb analysed the 5' RACE reads with MiXCR anew, one entry per CDR3 protein. The sample holds about 360,000 distinct CDR3 sequences; 13% are singletons and the top ten take roughly a fifth. Input material: PBMCs or a T cell subset sorted from them (not recorded which). All receptors derive from a man between 18 and 29 years old who had mild COVID-19 (a few samples of this study predate the infection). Cell type and time point are not known. The CDR3 runs from the conserved cysteine through the conserved F or W. A D gene is named only where the DNA matches it firmly. Expanded clones are given a class, and other clones once, few, many or no size at all.

J	size	D	V	CDR3
TRBJ1-5	few	TRBD1	TRBV7-2	CASSSNTGVNQPQHF
TRBJ2-1	NA	TRBD2	TRBV4-3	CASSQDQAGGINEQFF
TRBJ1-2	NA	TRBD1	TRBV4-1	CASSQEGHGTGVGYTF
TRBJ2-7	few	TRBD1	TRBV6-1	CASRFGGQGIYEQYF
TRBJ1-1	NA	TRBD1	TRBV6-5	CASTSTAAGTGNTEAFF
TRBJ1-1	few	NA	TRBV20-1	CSAREGGAMNTEAFF
TRBJ2-1	NA	NA	TRBV18	CASSPDLESEQFF
TRBJ2-7	NA	NA	TRBV6-2/TRBV6-3	CASSYGLKSSYEQYF
TRBJ1-2	NA	NA	TRBV7-8	CASRVGGNVGYTF
TRBJ2-5	few	NA	TRBV20-1	CSAPGSNIQETQYF
TRBJ1-1	NA	NA	TRBV7-2	CASSLGLSRGSEAFF
TRBJ1-2	NA	NA	TRBV4-1	CASSQGPDRQGYGYTF
TRBJ1-4	NA	NA	TRBV6-5	CDSSPWGGKLFF
TRBJ2-3	NA	NA	TRBV28	CASSLFGASTDTQYF
TRBJ1-1	few	NA	TRBV5-1	CASSASSEDTEAFF
TRBJ1-4	NA	NA	TRBV2	CASTRWSKLFF
TRBJ2-2	few	NA	TRBV2	CASAIYTGELFF
TRBJ1-4	NA	NA	TRBV10-2	CASRERGDYARKLFF
TRBJ2-1	NA	NA	TRBV7-9	CARGDDEQFF
TRBJ2-1	NA	TRBD2	TRBV7-9	CASSLPGLAGVTYNEQFF
TRBJ2-5	NA	NA	TRBV10-3	CAISDSQGQGFWETQYF
TRBJ1-1	NA	NA	TRBV20-1	CSADRPDLLTEAFF
TRBJ2-5	few	NA	TRBV7-9	CASSLALDETQYF
TRBJ2-1	few	NA	TRBV7-9	CASKGAASYNEQFF
TRBJ1-6	NA	NA	TRBV20-1	CSASSTGTDNSPLHF
TRBJ2-1	few	TRBD1	TRBV29-1	CSVTRWGNRGEYNEQFF
TRBJ2-4	NA	TRBD2	TRBV7-9	CASSFKRGTGGAKNIQYF